This T cell receptor (beta chain) was recorded in a study of monozygotic twins with cystic fibrosis. Overall study context: Library input was 2.5 to 3.5 micrograms of fragmented DNA, with approximately 15 PCR cycles. Whole-study findings and limits: Monozygotic CF twin pairs shared significantly more nucleotide-identical clonotypes than unrelated CF individuals did. Shared CDR3 numbers were not associated with age, concordance or severity. Median Simpson clonality of approximately 0.0088 suggested naive T cells predominated.

The CDR3 consists of 12 residues. In germline, CDR1 is WSHSY, CDR2 SAAADI. With 6 bases removed from V and 3 bases from J, the gap between germline ends came to 8 bases. With regard to this clone: What it recognizes is unknown.

Only in-frame clones appear in the TCRdb table, and some are missing; sequencing was by immunoSEQ multiplex PCR. The profile shows about 20,000 clones, approximately 87% of them singletons. Sequenced input: blood. The chain recombines TRBV10-2 with TRBJ1-2; tentatively, D is TRBD1 (5 bases). This sequence was found in a woman aged 25 to 45 with cystic fibrosis. CDR3 sequence (DNA): TGCGCCAGCAGGAGGGACGACTATGGCTACACCTTC. Translation: CASRRDDYGYTF.